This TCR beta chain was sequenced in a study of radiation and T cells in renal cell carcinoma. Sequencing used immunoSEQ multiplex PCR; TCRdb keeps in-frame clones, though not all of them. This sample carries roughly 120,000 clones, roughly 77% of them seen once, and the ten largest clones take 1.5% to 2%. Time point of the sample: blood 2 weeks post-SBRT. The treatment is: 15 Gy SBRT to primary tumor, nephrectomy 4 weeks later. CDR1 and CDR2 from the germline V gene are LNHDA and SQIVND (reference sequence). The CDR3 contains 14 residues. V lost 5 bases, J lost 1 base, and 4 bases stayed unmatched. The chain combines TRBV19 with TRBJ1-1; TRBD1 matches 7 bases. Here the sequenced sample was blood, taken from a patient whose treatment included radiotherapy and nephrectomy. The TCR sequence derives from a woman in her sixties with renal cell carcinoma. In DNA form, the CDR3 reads TGTGCCAGTAGTTTCGCAGGGGGGAACACTGAAGCTTTCTTT. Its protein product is CASSFAGGNTEAFF.